The 9 T cell receptor beta chains presented below share a single source sample, sequenced in a study of shared clonotypes between healthy human individuals. Using immunoSEQ multiplex PCR, the repertoire was profiled, and TCRdb retains in-frame clones only, with some absent. The profile shows hundreds of thousands of clones, just over 75% of them singletons. Sequencing was done on a sample of PBMCs. Receptor source: a woman in her thirties or forties in good health. Some clones in this sample may be carry-over from other donors' samples.

The rearrangement links TRBV13 to TRBJ2-7; D possibly matches TRBD1 or TRBD2 (5 bases each). V shed 5 bases and J shed 6 bases, with 14 bases lying between them. Germline-derived CDR1 and CDR2 are PRHDT and FYEKMQ (reference sequence). The CDR3 extends over 13 amino acids. The CDR3 DNA sequence: TGTGCCAGCAGCACGGGACCCCGGGGCGAGCAGTACTTC. Protein sequence: CASSTGPRGEQYF.

Details on this clone: A single base is all that separates this from a far larger clone, so a read error is likely. The chain is built from TRBV29-1 and TRBJ2-7; 7 positions match TRBD1. V lost 7 bases to trimming and J lost 5 bases; unmatched junction nucleotides: 14. Germline CDR1 reads SQVTM; CDR2 reads ANQGSEA. The CDR3 has 14 residues. DNA for the CDR3: TGCAGCGCCCTGAAGGGGACAGCCTTGGACGAGCAGTACTTC. As protein: CSALKGTALDEQYF.

The genes are TRBV7-9 and TRBJ2-7; no clear D. Trimming pared 5 bases from V and 6 bases from J, leaving 20 bases between. This CDR3 is 15 amino acids long. Per the germline V gene, CDR1 is SEHNR and CDR2 is FQNEAQ (reference sequence). CDR3: CASSPALGSSVEQYF. The CDR3 DNA follows: TGTGCCAGCAGCCCAGCTCTAGGTAGTTCGGTCGAGCAGTACTTC. The entire variable domain, with the rest obtained from reference TRBV7-9 and TRBJ2-7, is as follows: DTGVSQNPRHKITKRGQNVTFRCDPISEHNRLYWYRQTLGQGPEFLTYFQNEAQLEKSRLLSDRFSAERPKGSFSTLEIQRTEQGDSAMYLCASSPALGSSVEQYFGPGTRLTVT.

This chain connects TRBV28 to TRBJ2-1; D possibly corresponds to TRBD2 (5 bases). CDR3 length: 14 residues. The germline V gene has CDR1 MDHEN and CDR2 SYDVKM. Trimming took 1 base from V and 7 from J, leaving 11 bases between them. As DNA, the CDR3 is TGTGCCAGCAGTTTATCTCCAGAGGGAAATGAGCAGTTCTTC. This translates into CASSLSPEGNEQFF.

The chain couples TRBV19 to TRBJ1-5; 10 bases are a match to TRBD1. The V gene end was trimmed by 7 bases and the J gene end by 5 bases; junction bases not matched to a gene: 8. This CDR3 region has 15 residues. Germline CDR1 and CDR2: LNHDA and SQIVND (reference sequence). The CDR3 DNA is TGTGCCAGTACCCCGACAGGGGGCGCCTATCAGCCCCAGCATTTT. Translating gives CASTPTGGAYQPQHF.

The chain combines TRBV5-1 with TRBJ2-7; 7 nucleotides line up with TRBD2. Trimming took 3 bases from V and 5 from J; bases not matched to a gene: 5. Germline-derived CDR1 and CDR2 are SGHRS and YFSETQ. The CDR3 totals 13 residues. The CDR3 region has the DNA TGCGCCAGCAGCTCCAGGACTAGTAACGAGCAGTACTTC. Its protein product is CASSSRTSNEQYF.

V gene TRBV18 combines with J gene TRBJ2-7; 8 bases align to TRBD1. Losses at the gene ends were 3 bases for V and 6 bases for J; bases not matched to a gene: 7. Germline assignment: CDR1 KGHSH and CDR2 LQKENI. This CDR3 contains 14 residues. The CDR3 sequence is CASSPLDRVGEQYF. For the CDR3, the DNA is TGTGCCAGCTCACCTTTGGACAGGGTCGGCGAGCAGTACTTC.

The rearrangement joins TRBV27 to TRBJ2-1, with D tentatively TRBD1 (5 bases). Germline loops: CDR1 MNHEY, CDR2 SMNVEV (reference sequence). The CDR3 runs to 13 residues. V was trimmed by 5 bases and J by 4 bases, leaving 9 bases between them. For the CDR3, the DNA is TGTGCCAGCAGTCACCGACAGTACAATGAGCAGTTCTTC. Amino acid sequence: CASSHRQYNEQFF.

A word on this clone: Since a far larger clone is one base different, this is likely a read error. The V and J genes are TRBV4-1 and TRBJ2-6; D uncertain. CDR1 is MGHRA and CDR2 is YSYEKL in the germline V gene. This CDR3 has 14 amino acids. Written as DNA, the CDR3 is TGCGCCAGCAGCCAAGATTCTGGGACCAACGTCCTGACTTTC. It is translated as CASSQDSGTNVLTF.